This is a list of T cell receptor beta chains from one sample in a study of cytomegalovirus exposure and HLA in healthy donors. Method: immunoSEQ multiplex PCR; TCRdb's copy keeps in-frame clones and lacks some. The sample has over 150,000 clones; roughly 87% are singletons. Sequencing was done on a sample of PBMCs. The origin of the receptors is a girl less than two years old in good health and CMV-seronegative. Each CDR3 is given with its conserved first and last residue. A D gene is named only where the DNA matches it firmly. The listing skips clone size in some rows; elsewhere it reads once, few, many or a size class.

length: 13; D: -; V: TRBV27; J: TRBJ1-1; size: -; CDR3: CASSYRANTEAFF; DNA: TGTGCCAGCAGTTACAGGGCTAACACTGAAGCTTTCTTT
length: 15; D: -; V: TRBV12-2; J: TRBJ2-2; size: -; CDR3: CASLLDGGNTGELFF; DNA: TGTGCAAGTCTCCTGGACGGAGGGAACACCGGGGAGCTGTTTTTT
length: 13; D: -; V: TRBV29-1; J: TRBJ2-7; size: -; CDR3: CSVSPGLSYEQYF; DNA: TGCAGCGTATCCCCAGGGTTGTCCTACGAGCAGTACTTC
length: 17; D: -; V: TRBV4-2; J: TRBJ1-5; size: -; CDR3: CASSQGVDRYSNQPQHF; DNA: TGTGCCAGCAGCCAAGGGGTGGACAGATATAGCAATCAGCCCCAGCATTTT
length: 16; D: TRBD2; V: TRBV19; J: TRBJ2-7; size: -; CDR3: CASSTQGLAGTYEQYF; DNA: TGTGCCAGTAGTACCCAGGGACTAGCGGGAACCTACGAGCAGTACTTC
length: 14; D: -; V: TRBV27; J: TRBJ1-1; size: -; CDR3: CASSFFPGDTEAFF; DNA: TGTGCCAGCAGTTTTTTTCCGGGGGACACTGAAGCTTTCTTT
length: 14; D: -; V: TRBV11-2; J: TRBJ2-4; size: -; CDR3: CASSRDYNLNIQYF; DNA: TGTGCCAGCAGCCGAGACTACAATCTAAACATTCAGTACTTC
length: 14; D: TRBD2; V: TRBV10-3; J: TRBJ2-1; size: -; CDR3: CASSTSGGRGEQFF; DNA: TGTGCCAGCTCGACTAGCGGGGGTCGAGGGGAGCAGTTCTTC
length: 18; D: TRBD2; V: TRBV11-3; J: TRBJ2-7; size: -; CDR3: CASSLDIYFLGLFYEQYF; DNA: TGTGCCAGCAGCTTAGATATTTATTTTTTGGGACTATTCTACGAGCAGTACTTC
length: 11; D: -; V: TRBV30; J: TRBJ2-7; size: -; CDR3: CAWSVSHEQYF; DNA: TGTGCCTGGAGTGTAAGCCACGAGCAGTACTTC
length: 13; D: -; V: TRBV6-1; J: TRBJ1-1; size: once; CDR3: CASSQGFRAEAFF; DNA: TGTGCCAGCAGTCAGGGCTTTCGGGCAGAAGCTTTCTTT
length: 12; D: -; V: TRBV7-9; J: TRBJ1-5; size: -; CDR3: CSSSSPGQPQHF; DNA: TGTTCCAGCAGCTCACCCGGGCAGCCCCAGCATTTT
length: 16; D: -; V: TRBV7-9; J: TRBJ2-7; size: -; CDR3: CASSPRDSGYLYEQYF; DNA: TGTGCCAGCAGCCCGAGGGATAGCGGCTACCTTTACGAGCAGTACTTC
length: 15; D: -; V: TRBV11-2; J: TRBJ1-1; size: -; CDR3: CASSLVGGVHTEAFF; DNA: TGTGCCAGCAGCTTAGTGGGGGGGGTTCACACTGAAGCTTTCTTT
length: 12; D: -; V: TRBV30; J: TRBJ1-2; size: -; CDR3: CASAGDAYGYTF; DNA: TGTGCCTCTGCAGGGGATGCCTATGGCTACACCTTC